This T cell receptor beta chain was recovered during a study of blood T cell repertoires in COVID-19. About the study: COVID-19 samples, acute and convalescent, were from the United States, Italy and Spain. PBMCs, B-cell-depleted T cells, or T cells provided the cDNA or gDNA that made up the material.

Cohorts were determined from participant-reported clinical history. The CDR3 has 14 amino acids. Trimming removed 2 bases at V and 4 bases at J, with 12 bases between. CDR1 LNHDA and CDR2 SQIVND come from the germline V gene (reference sequence). The table came from immunoSEQ multiplex PCR; TCRdb's copy has only in-frame clones and leaves some out. The table records about 250,000 clones, 85% of them present only once. The sequencing sample was made of PBMCs or T cells enriched from blood (not recorded which). The sequence came from a woman aged 50 to 65 with acute COVID-19. The V gene is TRBV19, the J gene TRBJ2-7; a weak D match, TRBD1 (5 bases). In nucleotides, the CDR3 is TGTGCCAGTAGTATAAGGGGCGCATTTTACGAGCAGTACTTC. Its protein product is CASSIRGAFYEQYF. The full variable domain, rest sourced from reference TRBV19 and TRBJ2-7, is DGGITQSPKYLFRKEGQNVTLSCEQNLNHDAMYWYRQDPGQGLRLIYYSQIVNDFQKGDIAEGYSVSREKKESFPLTVTSAQKNPTAFYLCASSIRGAFYEQYFGPGTRLTVT.